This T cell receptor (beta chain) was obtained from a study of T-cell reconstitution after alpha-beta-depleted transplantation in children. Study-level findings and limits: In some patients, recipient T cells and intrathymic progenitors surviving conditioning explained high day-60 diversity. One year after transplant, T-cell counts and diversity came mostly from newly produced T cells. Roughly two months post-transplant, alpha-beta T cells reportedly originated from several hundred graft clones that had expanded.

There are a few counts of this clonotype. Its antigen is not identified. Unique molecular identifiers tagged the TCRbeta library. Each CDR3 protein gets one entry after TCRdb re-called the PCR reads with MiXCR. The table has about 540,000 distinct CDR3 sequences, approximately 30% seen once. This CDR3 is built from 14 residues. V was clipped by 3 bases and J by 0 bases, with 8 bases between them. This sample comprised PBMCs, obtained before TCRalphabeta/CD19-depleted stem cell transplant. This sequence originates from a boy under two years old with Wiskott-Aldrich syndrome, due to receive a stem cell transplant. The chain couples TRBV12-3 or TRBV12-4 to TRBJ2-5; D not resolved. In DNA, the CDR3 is TGTGCCAGCAGTTTGGGCAGCAACCAAGAGACCCAGTACTTC. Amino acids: CASSLGSNQETQYF.